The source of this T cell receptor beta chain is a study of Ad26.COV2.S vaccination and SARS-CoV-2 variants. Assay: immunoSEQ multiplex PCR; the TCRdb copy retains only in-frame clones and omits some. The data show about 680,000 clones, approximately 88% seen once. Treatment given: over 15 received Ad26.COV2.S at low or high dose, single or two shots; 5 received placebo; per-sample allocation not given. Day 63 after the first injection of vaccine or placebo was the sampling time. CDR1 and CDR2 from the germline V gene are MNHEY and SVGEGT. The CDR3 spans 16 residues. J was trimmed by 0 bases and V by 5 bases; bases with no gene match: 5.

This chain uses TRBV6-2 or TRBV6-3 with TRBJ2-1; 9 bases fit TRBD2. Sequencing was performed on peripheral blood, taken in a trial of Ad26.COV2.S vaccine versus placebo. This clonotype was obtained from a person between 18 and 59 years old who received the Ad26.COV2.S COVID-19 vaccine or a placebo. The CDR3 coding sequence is TGTGCCAGCAGTAGACTAGCGGCCTCCTCCTACAATGAGCAGTTCTTC. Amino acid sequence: CASSRLAASSYNEQFF.